The T cell receptor (beta chain) under discussion was sequenced for a study of blood T cell repertoires in COVID-19. Libraries were prepared by immunoSEQ multiplex PCR; TCRdb keeps only in-frame clonotypes and omits some of them. The sample shows about 210,000 clones, about 80% of them seen only once. In this sample, this clone turned up once. The sample was peripheral blood. The source is a woman between 40 and 55 years old with active or convalescent COVID-19.

CDR3 protein: CASSHSSGTAKNIQYF. As DNA, the CDR3 is TGTGCCAGCAGCCATTCTAGCGGGACGGCCAAAAACATTCAGTACTTC. The chain combines TRBV4-2 with TRBJ2-4, with 9 bases that match TRBD2. This CDR3 comprises 16 residues. CDR1 and CDR2 from the germline V gene are LGHNA and YNFKEQ. V gave up 3 bases and J gave up 1 base; unmatched junction bases: 4.